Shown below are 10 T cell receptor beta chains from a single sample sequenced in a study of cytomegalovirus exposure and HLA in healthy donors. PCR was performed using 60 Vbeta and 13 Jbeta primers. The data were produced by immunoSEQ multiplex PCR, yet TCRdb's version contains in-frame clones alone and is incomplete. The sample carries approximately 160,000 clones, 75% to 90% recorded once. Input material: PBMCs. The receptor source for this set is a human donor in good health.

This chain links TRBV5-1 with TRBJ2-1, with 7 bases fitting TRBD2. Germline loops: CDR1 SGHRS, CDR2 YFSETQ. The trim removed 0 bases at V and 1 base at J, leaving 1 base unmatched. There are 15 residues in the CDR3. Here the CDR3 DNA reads TGCGCCAGCAGCTTGGTGGGGGGGTCCTACAATGAGCAGTTCTTC. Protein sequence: CASSLVGGSYNEQFF. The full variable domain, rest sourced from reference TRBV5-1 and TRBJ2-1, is KAGVTQTPRYLIKTRGQQVTLSCSPISGHRSVSWYQQTPGQGLQFLFEYFSETQRNKGNFPGRFSGRQFSNSRSEMNVSTLELGDSALYLCASSLVGGSYNEQFFGPGTRLTVL.

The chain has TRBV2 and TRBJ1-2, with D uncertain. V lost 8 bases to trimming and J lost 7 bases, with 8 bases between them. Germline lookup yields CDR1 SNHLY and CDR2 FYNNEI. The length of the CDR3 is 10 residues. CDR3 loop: CASGGIGYTF. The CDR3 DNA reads TGTGCCAGCGGAGGGATTGGCTACACCTTC.

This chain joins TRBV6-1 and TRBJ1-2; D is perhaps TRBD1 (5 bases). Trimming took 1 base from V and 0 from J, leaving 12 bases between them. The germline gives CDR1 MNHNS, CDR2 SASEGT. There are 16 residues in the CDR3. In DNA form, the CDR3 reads TGTGCCAGCAGTGAAGGGCAGGGACTTACTAACTATGGCTACACCTTC. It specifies CASSEGQGLTNYGYTF.

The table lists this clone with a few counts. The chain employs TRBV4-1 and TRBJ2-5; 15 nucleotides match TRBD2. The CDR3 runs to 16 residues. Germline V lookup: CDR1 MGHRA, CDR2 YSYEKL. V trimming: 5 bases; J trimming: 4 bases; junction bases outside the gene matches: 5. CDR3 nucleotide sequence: TGCGCCAGCAGCAAGGGACTAGCGGGGGGTGGAGAGACCCAGTACTTC. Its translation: CASSKGLAGGGETQYF.

The DNA of the CDR3 is TGTGCCAGCAGCTTAGATTTTAGCGGATCTAGCACAGATACGCAGTATTTT. It yields the protein CASSLDFSGSSTDTQYF. J is TRBJ2-3 and V is TRBV11-2; the D gene is possibly TRBD2 (6 bases). The CDR3 consists of 17 residues. CDR1 is SGHAT, CDR2 FQNNGV, per germline. Deletions cut 0 bases from V and 0 bases from J, with 13 bases between.

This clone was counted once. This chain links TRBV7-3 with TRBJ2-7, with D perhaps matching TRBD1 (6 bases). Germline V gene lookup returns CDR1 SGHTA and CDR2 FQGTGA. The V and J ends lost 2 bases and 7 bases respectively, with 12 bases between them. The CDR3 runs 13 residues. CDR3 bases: TGTGCCAGCAGCTTACTTCCTAGGGGGGAGCAGTACTTC. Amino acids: CASSLLPRGEQYF.

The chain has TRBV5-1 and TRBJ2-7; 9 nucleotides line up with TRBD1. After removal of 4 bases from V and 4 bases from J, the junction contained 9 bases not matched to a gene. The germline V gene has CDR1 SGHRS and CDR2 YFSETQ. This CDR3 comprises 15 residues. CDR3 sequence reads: CASSPEQGAFYEQYF. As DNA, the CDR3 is TGCGCCAGCAGCCCGGAACAGGGGGCTTTTTACGAGCAGTACTTC.

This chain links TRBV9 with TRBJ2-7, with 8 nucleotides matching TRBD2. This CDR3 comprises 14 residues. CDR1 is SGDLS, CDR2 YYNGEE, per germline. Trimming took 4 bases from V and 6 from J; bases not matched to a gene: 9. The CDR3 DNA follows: TGTGCCAGCAGCCCGGGACTAGAAGGGGGCGAGCAGTACTTC. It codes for CASSPGLEGGEQYF.

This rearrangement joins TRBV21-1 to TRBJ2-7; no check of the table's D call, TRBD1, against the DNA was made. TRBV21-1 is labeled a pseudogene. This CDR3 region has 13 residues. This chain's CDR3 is CASSRDREYEQYF. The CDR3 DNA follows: TGTGCCAGCAGCCGGGACAGGGAATACGAGCAGTACTTC.

CDR3 sequence: CASSSSGGNYGYTF. CDR3 DNA: TGTGCCAGCAGCTCATCAGGGGGGAACTATGGCTACACCTTC. The chain recombines TRBV11-2 with TRBJ1-2; 7 bases align to TRBD1. Germline V CDR1 and CDR2: SGHAT, FQNNGV. CDR3 length equals 14 residues. V trimming: 4 bases; J trimming: 2 bases; junction bases outside the gene matches: 4.